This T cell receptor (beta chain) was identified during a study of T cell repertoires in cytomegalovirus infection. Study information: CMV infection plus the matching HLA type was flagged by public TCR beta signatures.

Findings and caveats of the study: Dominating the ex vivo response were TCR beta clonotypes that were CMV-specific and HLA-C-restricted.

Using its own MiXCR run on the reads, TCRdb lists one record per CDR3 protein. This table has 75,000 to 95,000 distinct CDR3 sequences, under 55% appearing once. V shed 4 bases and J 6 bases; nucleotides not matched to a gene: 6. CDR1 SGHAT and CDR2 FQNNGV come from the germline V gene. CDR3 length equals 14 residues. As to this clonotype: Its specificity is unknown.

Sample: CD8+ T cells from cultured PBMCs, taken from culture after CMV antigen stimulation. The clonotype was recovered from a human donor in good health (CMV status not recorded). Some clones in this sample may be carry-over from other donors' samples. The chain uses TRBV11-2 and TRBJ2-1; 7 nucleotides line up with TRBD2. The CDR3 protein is CASSYPGGGNEQFF. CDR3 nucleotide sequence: TGTGCCAGCAGCTACCCGGGGGGAGGCAATGAGCAGTTCTTC.